The following is a T cell receptor beta chain sequence with its context. The target antigen is unknown. TCR alpha and TCR beta cDNA libraries with sample barcodes and UMIs came from 5'RACE using constant-segment primers. Each CDR3 protein is one row after TCRdb ran MiXCR on the 5' RACE reads. The sample shows about 44,000 distinct CDR3 sequences, around 6.3% of them seen only once. This specimen comes from a study of T-cell memory formation after mild COVID-19. The study's findings and limits: Pre-infection memory harbored some responding clones, suggesting cross-reactive memory joined.

The V gene lost 0 bases and the J gene lost 1 base, with 6 bases spanning the gap. The length of the CDR3 is 14 residues. The germline CDR1 and CDR2 sequences are MNHEY and SVGAGI. The origin of this receptor is an adult who had mild COVID-19 (a few samples of this study predate the infection). Cell type and time point are not known. V gene TRBV6-5 combines with J gene TRBJ1-1; D ambiguous. The sequenced sample consisted of PBMCs or a T cell subset sorted from them (not recorded which). CDR3 loop: CASSYSYRNTEAFF. The CDR3 DNA follows: TGTGCCAGCAGTTACTCGTATAGGAACACTGAAGCTTTCTTT.